There are a few counts of the clone carrying this T cell receptor beta chain. Antigen unknown. The sample is drawn from a study of T cells in Graves' hyperthyroidism and ophthalmopathy. Study-level information: Blood from the periphery was taken at initial diagnosis, before any treatment.

Researchers took RNA transcripts and amplified the TCR beta CDR3 regions from them. The HTBI set primed first-round TCR CDR3 RT-PCR. TCRdb independently ran MiXCR on the multiplex PCR reads; one entry per CDR3 protein. The data hold approximately 400,000 distinct CDR3 sequences, with over 12% observed a single time. Germline CDR1 DFQATT, CDR2 SNEGSKA (reference sequence). V lost 5 bases to trimming and J lost 5 bases, with 15 bases between them. The CDR3 covers 13 residues. Diagnoses were established using clinical symptoms, serum thyroxine and TRAb, thyroid ultrasound and orbital computed tomography. Study outcomes and limitations: Peripheral blood also featured most of the thyroid clonotypes expanded above 0.001. Using 13 V-J features, a model discriminated ophthalmopathy from stable hyperthyroidism.

Sequencing input: blood. The V and J genes are TRBV20-1 and TRBJ2-5, with no clear D. The sequence was obtained from a man aged 50 to 59 with Graves' ophthalmopathy. This CDR3 is CSAGGVASETQYF. Written as DNA, the CDR3 is TGCAGTGCTGGCGGTGTGGCCTCTGAGACCCAGTACTTC.